This T cell receptor (beta chain) emerged from a study of T cells in Graves' hyperthyroidism and ophthalmopathy (dated by TCRdb to 2018 to 2020). Context from the whole study: Peripheral blood samples were taken at the time of initial diagnosis, prior to any treatment. To identify distinguishing TCR V-J signatures, a discovery cohort of around 100 patients was used, comprising 40 to 45 with Graves' ophthalmopathy and around 60 with stable Graves' hyperthyroidism. Whether ophthalmopathy could be predicted prospectively was tested in an independent validation cohort made up of 18 to 20 hyperthyroidism patients plus 17 patients who later progressed to ophthalmopathy. The 75 to 100 discovery patients were divided at random into training and test sets in a 7:3 ratio. The study also compared thyroid tissue and blood T-cell repertoires from about 6 Graves' hyperthyroidism patients. After sampling, hyperthyroidism patients received methimazole starting at 30 mg daily, and ophthalmopathy patients received high-dose intravenous methylprednisolone. The paper describes TCR Vbeta CDR3 sequencing of around 140 peripheral blood samples, made up of 43 ophthalmopathy patients, around 78 hyperthyroidism patients and around 17 progressor patients. The research as a whole found: In validation, the model predicted progression to ophthalmopathy with approximately 69% sensitivity and about 72% specificity, a median of around 6.6 months before onset. Ophthalmopathy was separated from stable hyperthyroidism by a 13 V-J signature model, with over 85% sensitivity and about 81% specificity obtained in cross-validation and 80%/75% obtained in testing. Most expanded thyroid clonotypes (frequency above 0.001) were also detected in blood, suggesting blood repertoires may reflect thyroid immune responses. Sample size was not statistically predetermined, and blinding of investigators to group allocation was not performed.

The TCR beta CDR3 regions were amplified from the RNA transcripts. The first round of RT-PCR for the TCR CDR3 was performed with the HTBI primer set and the Qiagen OneStep RT-PCR kit. A second multiplex PCR round built the libraries, followed by size selection and purification. Paired-end sequencing of the libraries was performed with 100 bp reads on an Illumina HiSeq2000. In the source study's methods: Raw data were processed with SOAPnuke, discarding reads with adapters, uncalled bases, mean Phred below 15, or no exact constant-primer or identifier match. COPE v1.2.5 was used to merge the high-quality paired reads, and each unique nucleotide sequence was defined as a clonotype. Clonotypes were aligned to IMGT TRBV, TRBD and TRBJ reference segments using MiTCR v1.1. Analysis was restricted to V-J combinations with a frequency above 0.0001, which covered 99% to 99.2% of repertoires. The TCS score was defined as F50 (clonal expansion) divided by E x V (chaos), with BLOSUM62-based TCRdist calculated between CDR3 peptides within each V-J. Welch's t-statistics and random forest reduced fewer than 600 V-J features to roughly 13, which were used in a naive Bayes classifier (R e1071). TCRdb's own reprocessing of the public reads used fastp at Q25 and MiXCR and kept productive beta chains. CDR3 protein duplicates are merged, each entry listing the most common genes and DNA. These V and J calls rely on TCRdb rather than the paper's analysis. The sample table holds approximately 520,000 distinct CDR3 sequences, of which roughly a quarter were seen once. The ten largest clones take up roughly 10% of the sample.

In its sample, this clonotype was seen many times. Its recognized antigen is unknown. No clone much larger than this one lies a single base away; base qualities are absent. The CDR3 sequence holds 14 residues, the cysteine and phenylalanine included. Solely the CDR3 DNA is kept, with 42 bases framed from the first base. V is reduced by 3 bases and J by 3 bases, leaving a spacing of 8 bases between them. Moderately to severely active disease, a Clinical Activity Score of at least 3, a NOSPECS grade of at least 4, and a duration under 3 months were present in ophthalmopathy patients. The study excluded patients with uncontrolled infections, other autoimmune diseases, pregnancy or lactation. Diagnoses were based on clinical symptoms, serum thyroxine and TRAb, thyroid ultrasound and orbital computed tomography. Ficoll-Paque density gradient centrifugation was used to isolate PBMCs from about 10 ml of fresh peripheral blood. Total RNA was extracted using Trizol reagent, and RNA quality was assessed on an Agilent 2100 Bioanalyzer.

The sample was blood. The chain joins TRBV12-3 or TRBV12-4 to TRBJ2-2; D gene: possibly TRBD2, on 5 matching bases. This receptor was obtained from a woman aged 25-40 years with Graves' ophthalmopathy. The DNA reads as follows: TGTGCCAGCAGTTTGCAGGAGGACACCGGGGAGCTGTTTTTT. The encoded protein is CASSLQEDTGELFF.